This T cell receptor (beta chain) comes out of a study of blood T cell repertoires in COVID-19. Study details: Some COVID-19 samples were acute and others convalescent; all came from the United States, Italy and Spain. T cells, B-cell-depleted T cells, or PBMCs supplied cDNA or gDNA.

CDR3 size: 14 residues. Germline CDR1 reads MNHNY; CDR2 reads SVGAGI (reference sequence). The ends lost 6 bases at V and 9 bases at J; junction bases unmatched: 6. Methods used by the authors: Amplification of reference gene primers provided the estimated nucleated cell counts. Data came from immunoSEQ multiplex PCR; TCRdb stores just in-frame clones and leaves some out. That table supplies the V and J calls and clone size; D and trimming were determined from the DNA. This table holds around 69,000 clones, 89% found once. As to this clone: Other nucleotide sequences from this sample produce the same CDR3.

This receptor was identified in a woman aged 45-65 years with active COVID-19. Sequencing input: peripheral blood. The chain has TRBV6-6 and TRBJ1-6; 9 bases are shared with TRBD1. The CDR3 DNA sequence: TGTGCCAGCAGCCCGGACAGGGGAGGTTCACCCCTCCACTTT. Its translation: CASSPDRGGSPLHF.